This passage covers 30 T cell receptor beta chains from one sample sequenced in a study of CD8+CD57+ T cells in acquired aplastic anemia (dated by TCRdb to about 2018). Flow cytometry had shown CD8+CD57+ cell expansion in the patients selected for sequencing. Sequencer: Illumina HiSeq 2000. Profiling of TCR beta VDJ combinations and CDR3 sequences used genomic DNA as the template. The public reads were reprocessed in TCRdb via fastp at Q25 and MiXCR, keeping in-frame beta chains. Each CDR3 protein gets just one entry, which takes the most common genes and DNA from the rows behind it. Counted in this sample were more than 150,000 distinct CDR3 sequences; 48% of them appeared once. The ten top clones hold 9.7% of the sample. Sequenced sample: sorted CD4+, CD8+, or CD8+CD57+ T cells (not recorded which) from PBMCs. All receptors derive from a human donor with aplastic anemia.

This clonotype appeared a few times. J is TRBJ1-5 and V is TRBV6-2 or TRBV6-3, with D possibly TRBD1 on 5 matching bases. In germline, CDR1 is MNHEY, CDR2 SVGEGT. The germline V and J ends were trimmed by 0 bases and 8 bases, with 20 bases remaining between them. The CDR3 spans 17 residues. The CDR3 sequence: CASSYSLRGNHKEPQHF. CDR3 sequence (DNA): TGTGCCAGCAGTTACTCCTTACGGGGGAATCATAAGGAGCCCCAGCATTTT.

The J gene is TRBJ2-1, the V gene TRBV9; 11 positions agree with TRBD2. The V gene's germline CDR1 is SGDLS and CDR2 YYNGEE. This CDR3 is built from 15 residues. Unmatched junction bases numbered 8, after V lost 7 bases and J lost 5 bases. As DNA, the CDR3 is TGTGCCAGCGTCCCTTTAGCGGGAGGGGACAATGAGCAGTTCTTC. Protein sequence: CASVPLAGGDNEQFF.

The CDR3 here is CASRTGGAYEQYF. Written as DNA, the CDR3 is TGTGCCAGTAGGACAGGGGGCGCCTACGAGCAGTACTTC. The chain joins TRBV19 to TRBJ2-7; 10 bases map to TRBD1. The CDR3 is 13 amino acids. Germline CDR1 is LNHDA and CDR2 is SQIVND (reference sequence). The ends lost 6 bases at V and 2 bases at J; junction bases unmatched: 1.

In its sample, this clonotype was seen many times. CDR3: CAIRGTSNTIYF. The CDR3 DNA follows: TGTGCCATCAGGGGGACCTCAAACACCATATATTTT. V usage is TRBV10-3 and J usage is TRBJ1-3; D might be TRBD1 (5 bases). The CDR3 has 12 amino acids. Per germline, CDR1 ENHRY and CDR2 SYGVKD. V shed 6 bases and J shed 6 bases, with 9 bases lying between them.

Only a few counts were recorded for this clonotype. J is TRBJ2-5 and V is TRBV15; a weak D match, TRBD1 (6 bases). The V gene's germline CDR1 is LNHNV and CDR2 YYDKDF (reference sequence). V dropped 2 bases and J dropped 5 bases, with 12 bases sitting between them. This CDR3 is 14 amino acids long. The CDR3 loop is CATSRTHRVETQYF. CDR3 nucleotides: TGTGCCACCAGCAGAACCCACAGGGTTGAGACCCAGTACTTC. The whole variable domain, remainder taken from reference TRBV15 and TRBJ2-5, is DAMVIQNPRYQVTQFGKPVTLSCSQTLNHNVMYWYQQKSSQAPKLLFHYYDKDFNNEADTPDNFQSRRPNTSFCFLDIRSPGLGDTAMYLCATSRTHRVETQYFGPGTRLLVL.

The gene calls are TRBV25-1 and TRBJ2-7; tentative D call: TRBD1 (5 bases). The CDR3 has 13 amino acids. Germline CDR1 reads MGHDK; CDR2 reads SYGVNS. Trimming left V 6 bases short and J 7 bases short, with 16 bases between. The CDR3 bases are TGTGCCAGCAGAGAGGACAATTCCTGGGAGCAGTACTTC. It encodes CASREDNSWEQYF.

The chain employs TRBV12-3 or TRBV12-4 and TRBJ1-5, with D hard to call. Trimming pared 3 bases from V and 3 bases from J, leaving 24 bases between. The CDR3 covers 19 residues. CDR3 loop: CASSFRFGTPGPLNQPQHF. The DNA of the CDR3 is TGTGCCAGCAGTTTTCGGTTCGGAACACCCGGACCTCTCAATCAGCCCCAGCATTTT.

The chain combines TRBV24-1 with TRBJ1-5; no clear D gene. This CDR3 is 14 amino acids long. Germline loops: CDR1 KGHDR, CDR2 SFDVKD. The V and J ends lost 5 bases and 12 bases respectively, with 19 bases between them. Here the CDR3 reads CATSGGDGSDGQHF. The CDR3 nucleotides are TGTGCCACCAGTGGGGGTGATGGGAGTGACGGCCAGCATTTT.

V gene TRBV7-3 combines with J gene TRBJ1-2; 9 bases are a match to TRBD1. The junction had 7 bases not matched to a gene; V was cut back by 4 bases and J by 7 bases. Germline values: CDR1 SGHTA, CDR2 FQGTGA. The CDR3 is 14 amino acids. The CDR3 coding sequence is TGTGCCAGCAGCTCGGGACAGGGAACTGGTGGCTACACCTTC. It codes for CASSSGQGTGGYTF.

This sequence joins TRBV24-1 and TRBJ2-5; TRBD1 aligns across 8 bases. CDR3 length: 14 amino acids. The trim removed 5 bases at V and 9 bases at J, leaving 10 bases unmatched. Germline CDR1 reads KGHDR; CDR2 reads SFDVKD. The CDR3 reads CATSGGQETLAQYF. In DNA form, the CDR3 reads TGTGCCACCAGTGGGGGACAGGAAACATTGGCCCAGTACTTC.

The chain employs TRBV12-3 or TRBV12-4 and TRBJ2-7; 8 bases align to TRBD2. V trimming: 7 bases; J trimming: 5 bases; junction bases outside the gene matches: 13. The CDR3 contains 15 residues. This chain's CDR3 is CASKLPGGPMNEQYF. The CDR3, as DNA: TGTGCCAGCAAACTACCGGGAGGGCCGATGAACGAGCAGTACTTC.

This chain links TRBV2 with TRBJ2-3; D possibly corresponds to TRBD1 (5 bases). V lost 4 bases, J lost 4 bases, and 9 bases lay in between. There are 13 residues in the CDR3. Germline V gives CDR1 SNHLY, CDR2 FYNNEI. The CDR3 reads CASSGTGSDTQYF. CDR3 nucleotide sequence: TGTGCCAGCAGTGGAACAGGTTCAGATACGCAGTATTTT.

This chain joins TRBV9 and TRBJ2-2, with D perhaps matching TRBD1 (6 bases). The CDR3 sequence is 16 residues long. Per germline, CDR1 SGDLS and CDR2 YYNGEE. V dropped 3 bases and J dropped 5 bases, with 17 bases sitting between them. The CDR3 reads CASSGQAGRGTGELFF. Here the CDR3 DNA reads TGTGCCAGCAGCGGACAGGCCGGACGTGGGACCGGGGAGCTGTTTTTT.

V usage is TRBV29-1 and J usage is TRBJ1-2; D uncertain. The V and J ends lost 2 bases and 3 bases respectively, with 10 bases between them. CDR1 and CDR2 from the germline V gene are SQVTM and ANQGSEA. The CDR3 runs to 13 residues. CDR3 in amino acids: CSVESGSDYGYTF. The CDR3 DNA follows: TGCAGCGTTGAATCCGGGTCTGACTATGGCTACACCTTC.

This clonotype was counted ten times or more. This chain uses TRBV10-3 with TRBJ1-6; D is undetermined. The CDR3 loop spans 14 amino acids. Germline lookup yields CDR1 ENHRY and CDR2 SYGVKD. Trimming cost V 10 bases and J 4 bases, with 14 bases left between them. CDR3: CATHGGLYNSPLHF. The CDR3 coding sequence is TGTGCCACTCATGGTGGGCTATATAATTCACCCCTCCACTTT.

In this sample, this clonotype turned up a few times. V is TRBV6-1 and J is TRBJ2-3; possibly TRBD1 for D (6 bases). The V end was cut by 6 bases, the J end by 2 bases, with 15 bases between. The CDR3 extends over 15 amino acids. Germline V gene data show CDR1 as MNHNS and CDR2 as SASEGT. The CDR3 region is CASSALGTSTDTQYF. The CDR3 nucleotides are TGTGCCAGCAGCGCTTTGGGGACATCCACAGATACGCAGTATTTT.

This clonotype showed up many times. The chain has TRBV5-6 and TRBJ1-3; no clear D gene. V was cut by 4 bases and J by 0 bases, with 14 bases left in between. The CDR3 runs 16 residues. Per germline, CDR1 SGHDT and CDR2 YYEEEE. CDR3 DNA sequence: TGTGCCAGCAGCCTGCTGCTTTGGAACTCTGGAAACACCATATATTTT. It is translated as CASSLLLWNSGNTIYF.

This clonotype was seen once. The rearrangement joins TRBV6-1 to TRBJ1-2; 9 bases line up with TRBD1. There are 12 residues in the CDR3. Germline V gene data show CDR1 as MNHNS and CDR2 as SASEGT. The V gene end was trimmed by 8 bases and the J gene end by 7 bases; junction bases not matched to a gene: 5. This CDR3 is CASAETGGGYTF. In nucleotides, the CDR3 is TGTGCCAGCGCCGAGACAGGGGGTGGCTACACCTTC.

The chain couples TRBV24-1 to TRBJ2-3; D is possibly TRBD2 (6 bases). The V and J ends lost 1 base and 5 bases respectively, with 15 bases between them. The length of the CDR3 is 16 residues. Per germline, CDR1 KGHDR and CDR2 SFDVKD. CDR3 sequence reads: CATSDLGMEGIDTQYF. DNA of the CDR3: TGTGCCACCAGTGATTTAGGCATGGAGGGAATAGATACGCAGTATTTT.

Note on this clonotype: It may be a read error: a sequence one base away is much more abundant. The chain employs TRBV6-1 and TRBJ1-5; perhaps TRBD1 as D (5 bases). CDR1 is MNHNS, CDR2 SASEGT, per germline. The CDR3 is made up of 14 amino acids. Trimming shortened V by 7 bases and J by 2 bases, and 12 bases separated the two germline ends. CDR3: CASKGSGCNQPQHF. The CDR3 DNA follows: TGTGCCAGCAAGGGGTCAGGGTGCAATCAGCCCCAGCATTTT.

The gene calls are TRBV2 and TRBJ1-6, with 10 bases matching TRBD1. V lost 4 bases to trimming and J lost 7 bases; unmatched junction nucleotides: 4. The V gene's germline CDR1 is SNHLY and CDR2 FYNNEI. This CDR3 region has 15 residues. CDR3 coding DNA: TGTGCCAGCAGTGCGTTGGGACAGGGGAATTCACCCCTCCACTTT. Translation: CASSALGQGNSPLHF.

The chain has TRBV2 and TRBJ1-2; TRBD1 matches 9 bases. The V gene end was trimmed by 11 bases and the J gene end by 1 base; junction bases not matched to a gene: 8. The CDR3 contains 14 residues. CDR1 is SNHLY, CDR2 FYNNEI, per germline. CDR3 loop: CAGRYRGLNYGYTF. The CDR3 DNA is TGTGCCGGACGATACAGGGGGCTTAACTATGGCTACACCTTC.

This clonotype showed up just a few times. V gene TRBV24-1 combines with J gene TRBJ2-3, with D perhaps TRBD1 (6 bases). V lost 5 bases to trimming and J lost 2 bases, with 13 bases between them. CDR3 length: 15 residues. Germline values: CDR1 KGHDR, CDR2 SFDVKD. In nucleotides, the CDR3 is TGTGCCACCAGTGCCGTTATGGGGGCCACAGATACGCAGTATTTT. Its translation: CATSAVMGATDTQYF.

This clonotype was observed at least ten times. The chain uses TRBV9 and TRBJ2-1; TRBD2 aligns across 13 bases. CDR1 is SGDLS and CDR2 is YYNGEE in the germline V gene. The V and J ends lost 3 bases and 7 bases, in that order; junction bases with no gene match: 7. The CDR3 covers 16 residues. The CDR3 bases are TGTGCCAGCAGCGCATCGAGGACTAGCGGGAGAAATGAGCAGTTCTTC. Translating it yields CASSASRTSGRNEQFF. The complete variable domain, with remaining parts taken from reference TRBV9 and TRBJ2-1, reads DSGVTQTPKHLITATGQRVTLRCSPRSGDLSVYWYQQSLDQGLQFLIQYYNGEERAKGNILERFSAQQFPDLHSELNLSSLELGDSALYFCASSASRTSGRNEQFFGPGTRLTVL.

The chain employs TRBV14 and TRBJ1-2; D is possibly TRBD1 (6 bases). The germline gives CDR1 SGHDN, CDR2 FVKESK. The V end lost 0 bases, the J end lost 3 bases, and 14 bases lay between the germline ends. The CDR3 consists of 16 residues. CDR3 loop: CASSQEEGQLYYGYTF. CDR3 DNA: TGTGCCAGCAGCCAAGAAGAAGGACAGCTCTACTATGGCTACACCTTC.

This clonotype was found many times. The chain uses TRBV7-2 and TRBJ2-7; D is undetermined. CDR1 is SGHTA, CDR2 FQGNSA, per germline. V was trimmed by 1 base and J by 5 bases, leaving 3 bases between them. The CDR3 contains 11 residues. CDR3 nucleotide sequence: TGTGCCAGCAGCTTAGGGAACGAGCAGTACTTC. Protein: CASSLGNEQYF.

Comments on this clonotype: A much bigger clone sits one base away, suggesting this may be a read error. This chain connects TRBV5-5 to TRBJ2-6, with 7 bases lining up with TRBD1. Germline assignment: CDR1 SGHKS and CDR2 YYEKEE (reference sequence). This CDR3 contains 15 residues. The CDR3 protein is CAGSVDRVRANVLTF. The CDR3 coding sequence is TGTGCCGGCAGCGTCGACAGGGTGCGGGCCAACGTCCTGACTTTC.

This clonotype has a handful of counts. The rearrangement joins TRBV12-5 to TRBJ2-5; 9 nucleotides match TRBD1. The V segment lost 1 base and the J segment 4 bases; nucleotides outside the gene matches: 4. The length of the CDR3 is 15 residues. Per the germline V gene, CDR1 is LGHNT and CDR2 is FRNRAP. CDR3 residues: CASGLGQGGRETQYF. The CDR3 DNA reads as TGTGCTAGTGGTTTGGGACAGGGGGGAAGAGAGACCCAGTACTTC.

The rearrangement links TRBV20-1 to TRBJ2-3; 11 nucleotides match TRBD1. This CDR3 contains 14 residues. CDR1 DFQATT and CDR2 SNEGSKA come from the germline V gene (reference sequence). CDR3 nucleotides: TGCAGCGGTGGACAGGGGGCCACGGGAGATACGCAGTATTTT. Protein sequence: CSGGQGATGDTQYF.

This clonotype has ten or more counts. The V call is TRBV4-2, the J call TRBJ1-2; 7 bases match TRBD1. The germline gives CDR1 LGHNA, CDR2 YNFKEQ. V gave up 4 bases and J gave up 1 base; unmatched junction bases: 12. The CDR3 covers 17 residues. Written as DNA, the CDR3 is TGTGCCAGCAGCCTGCGACAGGGTTTAAGGAGTAACTATGGCTACACCTTC. Protein sequence: CASSLRQGLRSNYGYTF.